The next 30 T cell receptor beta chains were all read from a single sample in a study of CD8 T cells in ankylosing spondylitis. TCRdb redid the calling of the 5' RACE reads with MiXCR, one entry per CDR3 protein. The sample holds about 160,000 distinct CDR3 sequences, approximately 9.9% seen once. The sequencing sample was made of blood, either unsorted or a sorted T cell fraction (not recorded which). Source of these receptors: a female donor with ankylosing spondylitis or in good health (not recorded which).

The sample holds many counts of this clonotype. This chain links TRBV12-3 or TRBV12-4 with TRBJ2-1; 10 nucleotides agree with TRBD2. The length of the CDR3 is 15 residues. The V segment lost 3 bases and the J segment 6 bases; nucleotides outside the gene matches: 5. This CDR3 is CASSFPSGSFNEQFF. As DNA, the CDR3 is TGTGCCAGCAGTTTTCCTAGCGGGAGTTTCAATGAGCAGTTCTTC.

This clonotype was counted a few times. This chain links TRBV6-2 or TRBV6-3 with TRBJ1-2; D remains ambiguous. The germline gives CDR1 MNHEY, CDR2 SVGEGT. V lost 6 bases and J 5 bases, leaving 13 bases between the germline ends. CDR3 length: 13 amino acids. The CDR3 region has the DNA TGTGCCAGCAGACCACCCGGGTTGTATGGCTACACCTTC. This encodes CASRPPGLYGYTF.

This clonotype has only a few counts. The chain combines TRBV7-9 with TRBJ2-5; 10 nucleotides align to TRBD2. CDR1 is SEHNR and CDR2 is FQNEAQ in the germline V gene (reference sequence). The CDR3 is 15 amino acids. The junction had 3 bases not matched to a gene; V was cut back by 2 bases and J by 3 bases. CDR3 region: CASSLWLAGEETQYF. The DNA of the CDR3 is TGTGCCAGCAGCTTATGGCTAGCGGGAGAAGAGACCCAGTACTTC.

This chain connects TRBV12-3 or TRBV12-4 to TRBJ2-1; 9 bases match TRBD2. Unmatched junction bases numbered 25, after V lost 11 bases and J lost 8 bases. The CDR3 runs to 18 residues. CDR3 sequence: CALSLAVVSSGIGYEQFF. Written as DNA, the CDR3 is TGTGCCCTCAGTTTAGCTGTCGTGTCTAGCGGGATAGGTTATGAGCAGTTCTTC.

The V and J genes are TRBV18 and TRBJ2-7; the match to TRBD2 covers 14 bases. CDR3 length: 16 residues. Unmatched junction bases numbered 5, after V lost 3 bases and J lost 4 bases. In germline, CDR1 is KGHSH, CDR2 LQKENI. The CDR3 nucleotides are TGTGCCAGCTCACCCCCTGGACTAGCGGGAGGATACGAGCAGTACTTC. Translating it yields CASSPPGLAGGYEQYF.

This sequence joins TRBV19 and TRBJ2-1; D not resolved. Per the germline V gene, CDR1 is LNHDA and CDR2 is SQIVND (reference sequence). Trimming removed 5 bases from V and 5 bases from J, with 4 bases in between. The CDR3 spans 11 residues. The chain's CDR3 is CASSLHNEQFF. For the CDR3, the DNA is TGTGCCAGTAGTCTACACAATGAGCAGTTCTTC.

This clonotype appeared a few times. For the CDR3, the DNA is TGTGCCAGCAGTGAGGGCCCGTTAAACTATGGCTACACCTTC. Its protein product is CASSEGPLNYGYTF. This chain joins TRBV6-1 and TRBJ1-2, with unresolved D. This CDR3 has 14 amino acids. CDR1 is MNHNS and CDR2 is SASEGT in the germline V gene. The germline V and J ends were trimmed by 3 bases and 2 bases, with 10 bases remaining between them.

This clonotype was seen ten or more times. CDR3 in DNA: TGTGCCAGCAGCTTCGGTGAATCAGATACGCAGTATTTT. Protein: CASSFGESDTQYF. The chain combines TRBV7-6 with TRBJ2-3; D is undetermined. Germline lookup yields CDR1 SGHVS and CDR2 FNYEAQ. The CDR3 extends over 13 amino acids. The V and J ends lost 3 bases and 4 bases respectively, with 8 bases between them.

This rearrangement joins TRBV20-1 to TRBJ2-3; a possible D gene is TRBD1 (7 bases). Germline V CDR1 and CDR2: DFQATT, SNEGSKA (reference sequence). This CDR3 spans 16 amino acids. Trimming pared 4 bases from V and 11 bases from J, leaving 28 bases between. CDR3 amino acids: CSATGVAGTDTWEQYF. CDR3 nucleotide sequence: TGCAGTGCTACTGGAGTTGCGGGGACAGATACGTGGGAGCAGTATTTT.

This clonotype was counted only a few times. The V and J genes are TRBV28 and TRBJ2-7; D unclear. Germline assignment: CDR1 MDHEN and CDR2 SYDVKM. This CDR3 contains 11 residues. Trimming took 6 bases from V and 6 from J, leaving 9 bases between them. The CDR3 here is CASSQLSEQYF. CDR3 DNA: TGTGCCAGCAGCCAACTGTCCGAGCAGTACTTC.

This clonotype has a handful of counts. The CDR3, as DNA: TGCAGTCTCGAGGAGCAGTTCTTC. Translating gives CSLEEQFF. The chain is built from TRBV20-1 and TRBJ2-1; unclear D gene. This CDR3 is 8 amino acids long. Trimming cost V 8 bases and J 10 bases, with 6 bases left between them. From germline, CDR1 is DFQATT and CDR2 SNEGSKA (reference sequence).

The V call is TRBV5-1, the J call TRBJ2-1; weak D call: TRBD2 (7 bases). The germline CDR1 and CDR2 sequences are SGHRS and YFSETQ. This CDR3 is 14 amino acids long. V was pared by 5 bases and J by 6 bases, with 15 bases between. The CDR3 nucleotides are TGCGCCAGCAGTCCCGGGGGGCGCGTCAATGAGCAGTTCTTC. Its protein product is CASSPGGRVNEQFF. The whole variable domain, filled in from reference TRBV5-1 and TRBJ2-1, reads KAGVTQTPRYLIKTRGQQVTLSCSPISGHRSVSWYQQTPGQGLQFLFEYFSETQRNKGNFPGRFSGRQFSNSRSEMNVSTLELGDSALYLCASSPGGRVNEQFFGPGTRLTVL.

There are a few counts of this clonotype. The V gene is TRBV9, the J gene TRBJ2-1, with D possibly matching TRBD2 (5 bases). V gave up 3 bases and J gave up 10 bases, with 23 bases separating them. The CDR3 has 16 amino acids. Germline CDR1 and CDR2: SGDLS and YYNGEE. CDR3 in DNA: TGTGCCAGCAGCGCCCCATTATCAACTAGTTCCAGGGAGCAGTTCTTC. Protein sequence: CASSAPLSTSSREQFF.

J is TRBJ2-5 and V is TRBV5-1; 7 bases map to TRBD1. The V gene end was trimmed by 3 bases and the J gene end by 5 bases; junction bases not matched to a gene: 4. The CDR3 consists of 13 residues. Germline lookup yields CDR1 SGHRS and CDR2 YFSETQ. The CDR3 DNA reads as TGCGCCAGCAGCTGGACAGGAGGCGAGACCCAGTACTTC. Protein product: CASSWTGGETQYF.

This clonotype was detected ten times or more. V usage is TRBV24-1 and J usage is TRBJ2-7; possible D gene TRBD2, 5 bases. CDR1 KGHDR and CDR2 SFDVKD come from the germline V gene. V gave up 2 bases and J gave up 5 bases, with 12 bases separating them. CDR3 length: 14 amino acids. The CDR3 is CATSDSGYTNEQYF. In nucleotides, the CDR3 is TGTGCCACCAGTGATTCGGGATATACCAACGAGCAGTACTTC.

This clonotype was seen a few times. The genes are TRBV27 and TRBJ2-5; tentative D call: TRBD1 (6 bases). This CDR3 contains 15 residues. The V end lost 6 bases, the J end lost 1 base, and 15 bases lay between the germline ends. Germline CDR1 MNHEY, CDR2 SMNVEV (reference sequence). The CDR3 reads CASRLTGLSQETQYF. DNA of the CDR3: TGTGCCAGCAGATTAACAGGGTTGAGCCAAGAGACCCAGTACTTC.

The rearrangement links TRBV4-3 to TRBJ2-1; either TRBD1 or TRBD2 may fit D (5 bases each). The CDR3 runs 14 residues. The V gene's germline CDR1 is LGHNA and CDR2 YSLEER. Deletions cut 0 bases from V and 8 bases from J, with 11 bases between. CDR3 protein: CASSQDRWGYEQFF. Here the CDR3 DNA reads TGCGCCAGCAGCCAAGATCGGTGGGGGTATGAGCAGTTCTTC.

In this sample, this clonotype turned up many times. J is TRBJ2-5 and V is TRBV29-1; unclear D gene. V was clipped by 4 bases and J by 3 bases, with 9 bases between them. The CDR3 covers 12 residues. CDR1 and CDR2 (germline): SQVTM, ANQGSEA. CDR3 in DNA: TGCAGCGTTGCAGCCAGCGAAGAGACCCAGTACTTC. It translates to CSVAASEETQYF.

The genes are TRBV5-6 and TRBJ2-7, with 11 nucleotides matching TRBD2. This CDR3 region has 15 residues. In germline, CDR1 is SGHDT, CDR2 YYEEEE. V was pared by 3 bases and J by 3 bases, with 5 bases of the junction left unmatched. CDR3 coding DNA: TGTGCCAGCAGCTCTGGAGGGACTAGCGGCTACGAGCAGTACTTC. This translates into CASSSGGTSGYEQYF.

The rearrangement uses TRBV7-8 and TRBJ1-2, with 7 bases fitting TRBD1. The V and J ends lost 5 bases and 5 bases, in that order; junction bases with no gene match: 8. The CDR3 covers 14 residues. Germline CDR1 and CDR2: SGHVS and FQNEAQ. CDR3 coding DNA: TGTGCCAGCAGCGATCCGGGACAGCAGTATGGCTACACCTTC. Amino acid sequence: CASSDPGQQYGYTF.

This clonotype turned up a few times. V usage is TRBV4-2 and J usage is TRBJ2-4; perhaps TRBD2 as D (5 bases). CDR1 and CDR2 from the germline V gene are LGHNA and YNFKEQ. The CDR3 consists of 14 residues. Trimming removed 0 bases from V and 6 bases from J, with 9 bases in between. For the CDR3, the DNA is TGTGCCAGCAGCCAAGATCATAGCGTAAACATTCAGTACTTC. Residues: CASSQDHSVNIQYF.

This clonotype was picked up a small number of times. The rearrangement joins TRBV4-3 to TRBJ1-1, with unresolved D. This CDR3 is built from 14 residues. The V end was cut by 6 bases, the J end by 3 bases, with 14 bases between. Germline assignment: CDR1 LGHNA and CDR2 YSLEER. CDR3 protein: CASSPSAVDTEAFF. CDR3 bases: TGCGCCAGCAGTCCCTCGGCCGTGGACACTGAAGCTTTCTTT.

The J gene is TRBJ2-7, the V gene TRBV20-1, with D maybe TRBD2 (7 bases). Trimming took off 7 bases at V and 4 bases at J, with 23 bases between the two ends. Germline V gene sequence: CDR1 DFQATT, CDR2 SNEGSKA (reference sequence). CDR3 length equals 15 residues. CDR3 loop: CSGLRVEGGVYEQYF. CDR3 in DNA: TGCAGTGGGCTCCGAGTTGAGGGGGGGGTATACGAGCAGTACTTC.

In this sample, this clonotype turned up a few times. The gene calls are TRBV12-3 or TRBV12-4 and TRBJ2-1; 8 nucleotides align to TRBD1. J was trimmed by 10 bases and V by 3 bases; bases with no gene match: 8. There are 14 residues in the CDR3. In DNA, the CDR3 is TGTGCCAGCAGTTTTGGGACAGGCCCGAGGGAGCAGTTCTTC. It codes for CASSFGTGPREQFF.

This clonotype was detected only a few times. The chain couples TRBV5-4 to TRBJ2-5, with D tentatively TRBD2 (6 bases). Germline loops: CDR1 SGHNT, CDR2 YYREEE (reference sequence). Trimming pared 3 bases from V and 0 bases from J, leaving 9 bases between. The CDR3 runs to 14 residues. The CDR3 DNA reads TGTGCCAGCAGCTGGGGGGAGTACCAAGAGACCCAGTACTTC. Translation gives CASSWGEYQETQYF.

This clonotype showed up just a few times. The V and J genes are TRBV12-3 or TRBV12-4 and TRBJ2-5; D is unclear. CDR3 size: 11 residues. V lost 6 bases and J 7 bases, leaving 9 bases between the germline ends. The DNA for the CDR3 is TGTGCCAGCAGCGTAGGTGGGACCCAGTACTTC. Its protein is CASSVGGTQYF.

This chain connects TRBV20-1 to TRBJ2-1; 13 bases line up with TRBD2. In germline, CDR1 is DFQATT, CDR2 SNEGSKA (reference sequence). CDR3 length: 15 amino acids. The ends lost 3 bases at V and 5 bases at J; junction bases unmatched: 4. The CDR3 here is CSASLLAGGNNEQFF. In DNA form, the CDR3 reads TGCAGTGCTAGCCTACTAGCGGGGGGGAACAATGAGCAGTTCTTC.

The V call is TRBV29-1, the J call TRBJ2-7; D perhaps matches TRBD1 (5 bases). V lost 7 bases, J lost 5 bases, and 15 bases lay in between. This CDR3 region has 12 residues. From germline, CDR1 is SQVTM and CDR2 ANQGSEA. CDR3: CSGVPRAHEQYF. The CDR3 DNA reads TGCAGCGGAGTACCCAGGGCACACGAGCAGTACTTC.

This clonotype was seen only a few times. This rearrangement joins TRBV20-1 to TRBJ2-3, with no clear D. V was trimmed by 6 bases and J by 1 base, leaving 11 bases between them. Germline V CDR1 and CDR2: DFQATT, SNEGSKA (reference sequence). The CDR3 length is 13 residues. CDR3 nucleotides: TGCAGTGCCTACGACGGACGCACAGATACGCAGTATTTT. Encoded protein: CSAYDGRTDTQYF.

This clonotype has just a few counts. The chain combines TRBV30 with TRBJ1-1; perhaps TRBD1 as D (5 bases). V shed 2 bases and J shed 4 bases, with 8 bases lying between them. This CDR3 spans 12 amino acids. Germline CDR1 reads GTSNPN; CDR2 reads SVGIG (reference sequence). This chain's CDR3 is CAWSIQVTEAFF. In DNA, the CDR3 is TGTGCCTGGAGTATACAGGTCACTGAAGCTTTCTTT.